This T cell receptor beta chain was profiled in a study of cytomegalovirus exposure and HLA in healthy donors. 13 Jbeta primers and 60 Vbeta primers were used for the PCR. Using immunoSEQ multiplex PCR, the repertoire was profiled, and TCRdb retains in-frame clones only, with some absent. The sample consists of 100,000 to 150,000 clones, 60% to 80% of them appearing once. A single count supports this clone. The TCR comes from a woman in her fifties or sixties in good health and CMV-seronegative. Sequencing was performed on PBMCs.

The CDR3 DNA follows: TGTGCCAGCAGCAAAGGACAGGGAGACAATCAGCCCCAGCATTTT. It yields the protein CASSKGQGDNQPQHF. This sequence joins TRBV28 and TRBJ1-5; 8 bases align to TRBD1. Germline CDR1 reads MDHEN; CDR2 reads SYDVKM. This CDR3 spans 15 amino acids. J was trimmed by 3 bases and V by 6 bases; bases with no gene match: 7.